This is a list of T cell receptor beta chains from one sample in a study of shared clonotypes between healthy human individuals. Sequencing used immunoSEQ multiplex PCR; TCRdb keeps in-frame clones, though not all of them. In the table there are under 1,100,000 clones, around four fifths of which are singletons. Sequencing was done on a sample of memory CD4+ T cells sorted from blood. Receptor source: a man between 18 and 35 years old in good health. Both conserved end residues are part of each CDR3. D genes are given only for firm matches. For some rows the clone size is stated as once, few or many, or as a class when expanded; others skip it.

V: TRBV2; D: TRBD2; J: TRBJ2-2; size: NA; CDR3: CASSAPGLGPGELFF; DNA: TGTGCCAGCAGTGCCCCCGGACTAGGTCCCGGGGAGCTGTTTTTT
V: TRBV2; D: NA; J: TRBJ2-7; size: NA; CDR3: CASSVTGIGEQYF; DNA: TGTGCCAGCAGTGTCACAGGGATCGGAGAGCAGTACTTC
V: TRBV29-1; D: TRBD2; J: TRBJ2-7; size: NA; CDR3: CSVQLAGGPYEQYF; DNA: TGCAGCGTCCAGCTAGCGGGAGGGCCTTACGAGCAGTACTTC
V: TRBV7-8; D: NA; J: TRBJ1-3; size: NA; CDR3: CASSLTGFGNTIYF; DNA: TGTGCCAGCAGCCTCACAGGATTTGGAAACACCATATATTTT
V: TRBV30; D: TRBD2; J: TRBJ2-2; size: NA; CDR3: CALLAGYAGELFF; DNA: TGTGCCTTACTAGCGGGGTACGCCGGGGAGCTGTTTTTT
V: TRBV6-1; D: TRBD2; J: TRBJ2-1; size: NA; CDR3: CASSPRTSALNEQFF; DNA: TGTGCCAGCAGTCCCCGGACTAGCGCCCTGAATGAGCAGTTCTTC
V: TRBV5-1; D: TRBD1; J: TRBJ2-7; size: NA; CDR3: CASSPPGQGKGEQYF; DNA: TGCGCCAGCAGCCCACCGGGACAGGGGAAAGGCGAGCAGTACTTC
V: TRBV5-8; D: TRBD2; J: TRBJ2-1; size: NA; CDR3: CASSSAGRTYNEQFF; DNA: TGTGCCAGCAGCTCAGCGGGGCGGACCTACAATGAGCAGTTCTTC
V: TRBV7-2; D: NA; J: TRBJ1-5; size: few; CDR3: CASSRGDYQPQHF; DNA: TGTGCCAGCAGCCGTGGGGACTATCAGCCCCAGCATTTT
V: TRBV6-5; D: NA; J: TRBJ1-2; size: few; CDR3: CASSYSAGLGYTF; DNA: TGTGCCAGCAGTTACTCGGCAGGCCTTGGCTACACCTTC
V: TRBV6-1; D: TRBD1; J: TRBJ1-3; size: few; CDR3: CASRQGNGNTIYF; DNA: TGTGCCAGCAGACAGGGGAATGGAAACACCATATATTTT
V: TRBV19; D: NA; J: TRBJ1-1; size: NA; CDR3: CASSDTVQGQNTEAFF; DNA: TGTGCCAGTAGTGATACCGTCCAGGGCCAGAACACTGAAGCTTTCTTT
V: TRBV11-2; D: NA; J: TRBJ2-5; size: NA; CDR3: CASSPRAQYF; DNA: TGTGCCAGCAGCCCTAGGGCCCAGTACTTC
V: TRBV2; D: NA; J: TRBJ1-1; size: NA; CDR3: CASSEAPQGGRKQAFF; DNA: TGTGCCAGCAGTGAAGCCCCACAGGGCGGAAGAAAGCAAGCTTTCTTT
V: TRBV5-8; D: TRBD1; J: TRBJ1-1; size: once; CDR3: CASSSGQPNTEAFF; DNA: TGTGCCAGCAGCTCGGGACAGCCTAACACTGAAGCTTTCTTT
V: TRBV6-1; D: NA; J: TRBJ1-5; size: NA; CDR3: CASEGGTTVNQPQHF; DNA: TGTGCCAGCGAGGGGGGGACAACGGTTAATCAGCCCCAGCATTTT
V: TRBV5-1; D: NA; J: TRBJ2-7; size: NA; CDR3: CASSLPTGQYEQYF; DNA: TGCGCCAGCAGCTTGCCAACAGGACAGTACGAGCAGTACTTC
V: TRBV5-1; D: TRBD2; J: TRBJ2-5; size: NA; CDR3: CASSLNGGGETQYF; DNA: TGCGCCAGCAGCTTGAACGGGGGGGGCGAGACCCAGTACTTC
V: TRBV4-3; D: TRBD1; J: TRBJ2-7; size: NA; CDR3: CASSQELGTGYEQYF; DNA: TGCGCCAGCAGCCAAGAATTGGGGACAGGCTACGAGCAGTACTTC
V: TRBV5-4; D: NA; J: TRBJ2-1; size: NA; CDR3: CASSPKAADNNEQFF; DNA: TGTGCCAGCAGCCCGAAAGCGGCGGACAACAATGAGCAGTTCTTC
V: TRBV6-1; D: NA; J: TRBJ1-3; size: NA; CDR3: CASSPGPPGNTIYF; DNA: TGTGCCAGCAGCCCGGGGCCTCCCGGCAACACCATATATTTT
V: TRBV19; D: NA; J: TRBJ1-6; size: few; CDR3: CASGHLRVTPLHF; DNA: TGTGCCAGCGGTCACCTAAGGGTTACACCCCTCCACTTT
V: TRBV5-4; D: TRBD2; J: TRBJ2-2; size: NA; CDR3: CASSSMGLAVTGELFF; DNA: TGTGCCAGCAGCTCGATGGGACTAGCGGTCACCGGGGAGCTGTTTTTT
V: TRBV7-2; D: NA; J: TRBJ1-3; size: NA; CDR3: CASSLSPVASGNTIYF; DNA: TGTGCCAGCAGCTTATCCCCCGTGGCCTCTGGAAACACCATATATTTT
V: TRBV10-3; D: NA; J: TRBJ1-1; size: few; CDR3: CATSSGGVTEAFF; DNA: TGTGCCACCAGCTCTGGTGGGGTAACTGAAGCTTTCTTT
V: TRBV28; D: NA; J: TRBJ2-5; size: few; CDR3: CASSLVAPAETQYF; DNA: TGTGCCAGCAGTTTAGTAGCACCGGCAGAGACCCAGTACTTC
V: TRBV9; D: TRBD1; J: TRBJ2-3; size: NA; CDR3: CASSVMTGEADTQYF; DNA: TGTGCCAGCAGCGTAATGACAGGGGAGGCAGATACGCAGTATTTT
V: TRBV10-3; D: TRBD1; J: TRBJ1-3; size: few; CDR3: CAISEQGAIRIGGNTIYF; DNA: TGTGCCATCAGTGAACAGGGGGCAATCAGGATCGGTGGAAACACCATATATTTT
V: TRBV7-3; D: NA; J: TRBJ2-1; size: few; CDR3: CASSPGGEYNEQFF; DNA: TGTGCCAGCAGCCCAGGGGGGGAATACAATGAGCAGTTCTTC
V: TRBV18; D: TRBD1; J: TRBJ2-3; size: NA; CDR3: CASSPPRTGRTDTQYF; DNA: TGTGCCAGCTCACCACCCCGGACAGGACGCACAGATACGCAGTATTTT